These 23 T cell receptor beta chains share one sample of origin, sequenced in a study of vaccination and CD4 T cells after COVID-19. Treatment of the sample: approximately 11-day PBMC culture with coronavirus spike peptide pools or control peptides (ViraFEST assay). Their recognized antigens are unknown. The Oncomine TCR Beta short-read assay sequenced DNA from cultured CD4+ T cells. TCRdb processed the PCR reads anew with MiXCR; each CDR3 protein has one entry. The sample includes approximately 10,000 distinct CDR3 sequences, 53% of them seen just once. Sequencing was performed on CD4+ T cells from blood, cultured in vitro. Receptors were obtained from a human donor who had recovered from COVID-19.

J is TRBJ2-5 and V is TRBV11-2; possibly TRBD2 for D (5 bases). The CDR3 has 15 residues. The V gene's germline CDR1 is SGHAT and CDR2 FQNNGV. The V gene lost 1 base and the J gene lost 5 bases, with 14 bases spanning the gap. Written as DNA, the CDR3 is TGTGCCAGCAGCTTAGTCCAAGCGCCGGGGGAGACCCAGTACTTC. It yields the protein CASSLVQAPGETQYF.

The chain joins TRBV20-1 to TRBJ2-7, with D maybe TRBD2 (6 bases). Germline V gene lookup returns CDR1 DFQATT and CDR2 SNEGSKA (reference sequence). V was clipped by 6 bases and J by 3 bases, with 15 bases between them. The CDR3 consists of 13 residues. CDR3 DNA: TGCAGTGCCGCGAATGTGGGAGGCTACGAGCAGTACTTC. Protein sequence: CSAANVGGYEQYF.

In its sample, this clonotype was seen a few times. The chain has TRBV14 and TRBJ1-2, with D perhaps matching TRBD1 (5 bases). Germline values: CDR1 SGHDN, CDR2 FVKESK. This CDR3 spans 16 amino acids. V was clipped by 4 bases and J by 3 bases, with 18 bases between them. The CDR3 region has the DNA TGTGCCAGCAGCCCCGGCACTGGGGCTTGGGACTATGGCTACACCTTC. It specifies CASSPGTGAWDYGYTF.

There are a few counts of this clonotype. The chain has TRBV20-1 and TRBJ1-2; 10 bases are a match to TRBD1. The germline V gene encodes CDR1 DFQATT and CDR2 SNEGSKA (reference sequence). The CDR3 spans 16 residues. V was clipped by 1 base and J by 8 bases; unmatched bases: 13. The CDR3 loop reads CSARGRGPTGGRGYTF. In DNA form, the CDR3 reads TGCAGTGCTAGAGGTCGGGGCCCGACAGGGGGCCGGGGCTACACCTTC.

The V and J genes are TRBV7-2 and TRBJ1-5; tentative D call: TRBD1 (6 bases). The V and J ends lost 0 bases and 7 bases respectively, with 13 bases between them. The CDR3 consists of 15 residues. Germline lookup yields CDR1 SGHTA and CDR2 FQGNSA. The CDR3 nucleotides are TGTGCCAGCAGCTTAGCGTCAGGGGCGAAGCAGCCCCAGCATTTT. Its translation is CASSLASGAKQPQHF. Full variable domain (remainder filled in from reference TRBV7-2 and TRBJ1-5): GAGVSQSPSNKVTEKGKDVELRCDPISGHTALYWYRQSLGQGLEFLIYFQGNSAPDKSGLPSDRFSAERTGGSVSTLTIQRTQQEDSAVYLCASSLASGAKQPQHFGDGTRLSIL.

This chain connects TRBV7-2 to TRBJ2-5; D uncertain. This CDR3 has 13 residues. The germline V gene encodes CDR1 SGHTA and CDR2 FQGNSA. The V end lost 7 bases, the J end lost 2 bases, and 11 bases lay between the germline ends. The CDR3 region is CASNRRQQETQYF. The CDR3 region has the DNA TGTGCCAGCAACAGACGGCAGCAAGAGACCCAGTACTTC.

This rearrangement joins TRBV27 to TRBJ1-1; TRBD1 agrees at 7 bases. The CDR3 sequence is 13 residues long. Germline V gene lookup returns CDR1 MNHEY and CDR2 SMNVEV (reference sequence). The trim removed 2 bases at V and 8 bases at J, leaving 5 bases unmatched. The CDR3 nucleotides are TGTGCCAGCAGTTTACAGACAGGGATAGAAGCTTTCTTT. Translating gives CASSLQTGIEAFF.

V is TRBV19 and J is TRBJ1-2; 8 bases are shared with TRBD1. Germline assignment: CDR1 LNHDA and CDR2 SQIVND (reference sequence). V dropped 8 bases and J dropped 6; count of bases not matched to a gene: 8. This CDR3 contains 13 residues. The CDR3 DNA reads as TGTGCCAGTGGTACGCAGGGGGCGCATGGCTACACCTTC. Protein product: CASGTQGAHGYTF.

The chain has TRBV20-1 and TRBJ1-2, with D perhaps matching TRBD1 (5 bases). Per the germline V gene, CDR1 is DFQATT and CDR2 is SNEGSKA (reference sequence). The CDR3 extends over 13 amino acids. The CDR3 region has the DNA TGCAGGATGGGACCGATATCGGGATATGGCTACACCTTC. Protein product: CRMGPISGYGYTF.

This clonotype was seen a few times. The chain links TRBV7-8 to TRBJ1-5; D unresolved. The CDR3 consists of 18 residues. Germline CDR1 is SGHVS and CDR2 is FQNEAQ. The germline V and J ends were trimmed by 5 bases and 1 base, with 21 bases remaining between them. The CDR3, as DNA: TGTGCCAGCAGCATTACCCGAGTGAGGGTAGGCAGCAATCAGCCCCAGCATTTT. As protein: CASSITRVRVGSNQPQHF.

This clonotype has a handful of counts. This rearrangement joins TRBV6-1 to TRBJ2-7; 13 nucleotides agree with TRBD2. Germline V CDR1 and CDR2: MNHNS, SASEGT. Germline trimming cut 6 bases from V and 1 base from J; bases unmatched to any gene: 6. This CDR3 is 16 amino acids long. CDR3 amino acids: CASSRLAGGGSYEQYF. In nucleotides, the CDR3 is TGTGCCAGCAGCAGACTAGCGGGAGGAGGGTCCTACGAGCAGTACTTC.

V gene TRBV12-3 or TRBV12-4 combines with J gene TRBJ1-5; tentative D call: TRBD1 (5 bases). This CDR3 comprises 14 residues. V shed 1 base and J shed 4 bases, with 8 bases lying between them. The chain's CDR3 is CASSLGDRNQPQHF. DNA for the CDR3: TGTGCCAGCAGTTTAGGGGACCGGAATCAGCCCCAGCATTTT.

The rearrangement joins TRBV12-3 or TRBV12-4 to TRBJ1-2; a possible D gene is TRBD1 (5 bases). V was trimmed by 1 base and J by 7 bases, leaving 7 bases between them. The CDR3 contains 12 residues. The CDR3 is CASSLGRGGYTF. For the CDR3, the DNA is TGTGCCAGCAGTTTAGGGAGGGGTGGCTACACCTTC.

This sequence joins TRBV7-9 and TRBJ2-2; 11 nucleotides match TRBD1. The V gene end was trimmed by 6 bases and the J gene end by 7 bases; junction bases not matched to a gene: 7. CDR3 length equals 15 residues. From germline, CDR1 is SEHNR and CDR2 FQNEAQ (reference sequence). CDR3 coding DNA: TGTGCCAGCAGTCTCGGGACAGGGGGATACGGGGAGCTGTTTTTT. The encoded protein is CASSLGTGGYGELFF.

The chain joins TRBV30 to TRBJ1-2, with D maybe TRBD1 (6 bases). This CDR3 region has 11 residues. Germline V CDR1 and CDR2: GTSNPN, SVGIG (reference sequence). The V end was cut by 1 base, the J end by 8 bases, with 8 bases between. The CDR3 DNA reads TGTGCCTGGAGTGCAGGGGAAGGCTACACCTTC. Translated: CAWSAGEGYTF.

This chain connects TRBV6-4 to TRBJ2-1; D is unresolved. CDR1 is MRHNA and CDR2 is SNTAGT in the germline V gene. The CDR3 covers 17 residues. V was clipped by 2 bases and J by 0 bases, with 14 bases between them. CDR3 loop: CASSDRHYQSSYNEQFF. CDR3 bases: TGTGCCAGCAGTGACCGACACTACCAAAGCTCCTACAATGAGCAGTTCTTC.

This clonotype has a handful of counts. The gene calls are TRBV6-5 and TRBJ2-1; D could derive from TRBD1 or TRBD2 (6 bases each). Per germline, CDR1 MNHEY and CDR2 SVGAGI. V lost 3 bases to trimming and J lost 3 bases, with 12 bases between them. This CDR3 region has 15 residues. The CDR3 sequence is CASSYQGGFYNEQFF. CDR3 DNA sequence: TGTGCCAGCAGTTATCAAGGGGGGTTCTACAATGAGCAGTTCTTC.

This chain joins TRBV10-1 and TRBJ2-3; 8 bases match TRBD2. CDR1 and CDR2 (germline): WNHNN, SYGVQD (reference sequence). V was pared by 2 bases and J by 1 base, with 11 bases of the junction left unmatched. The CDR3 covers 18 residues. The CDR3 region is CASSETKGGAGGTDTQYF. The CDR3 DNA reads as TGCGCCAGCAGTGAGACCAAAGGAGGAGCGGGGGGCACAGATACGCAGTATTTT.

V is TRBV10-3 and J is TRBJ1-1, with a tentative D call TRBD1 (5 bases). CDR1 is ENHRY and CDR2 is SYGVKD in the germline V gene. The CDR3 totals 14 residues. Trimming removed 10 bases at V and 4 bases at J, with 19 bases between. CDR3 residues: CATRTRDEGTEAFF. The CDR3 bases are TGTGCCACGCGGACACGGGATGAGGGCACTGAAGCTTTCTTT.

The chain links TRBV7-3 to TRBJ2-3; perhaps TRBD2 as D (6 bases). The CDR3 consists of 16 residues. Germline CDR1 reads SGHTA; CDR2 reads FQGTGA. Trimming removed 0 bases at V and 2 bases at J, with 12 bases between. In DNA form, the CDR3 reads TGTGCCAGCAGCTTAACCCCGGGACTGAACACAGATACGCAGTATTTT. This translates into CASSLTPGLNTDTQYF.

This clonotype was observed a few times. The DNA for the CDR3 is TGTGCCAGCAGTGGGTTAACTTCCCGGGCCCTGGACGGGTCATCAGGTGGCTACACCTTC. It is translated as CASSGLTSRALDGSSGGYTF. This rearrangement joins TRBV25-1 to TRBJ1-2; D unclear. The germline CDR1 and CDR2 sequences are MGHDK and SYGVNS. V was cut by 4 bases and J by 7 bases, with 34 bases left in between. This CDR3 is built from 20 residues.

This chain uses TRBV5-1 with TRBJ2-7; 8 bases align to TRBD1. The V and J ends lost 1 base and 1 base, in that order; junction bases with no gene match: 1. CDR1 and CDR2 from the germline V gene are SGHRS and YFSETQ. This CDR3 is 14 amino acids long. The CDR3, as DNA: TGCGCCAGCAGCTTGAGACAGGGGTCCTACGAGCAGTACTTC. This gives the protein CASSLRQGSYEQYF.

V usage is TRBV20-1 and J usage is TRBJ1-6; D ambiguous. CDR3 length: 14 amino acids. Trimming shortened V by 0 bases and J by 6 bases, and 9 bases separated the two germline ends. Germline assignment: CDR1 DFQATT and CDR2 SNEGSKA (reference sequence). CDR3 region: CSARDRSTNSPLHF. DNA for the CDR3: TGCAGTGCTAGAGACAGGAGTACTAATTCACCCCTCCACTTT.